The 8 T cell receptor beta chains below all came from one sample that was sequenced in a study of T cells after yellow fever vaccination. A single record per CDR3 protein comes from TCRdb applying MiXCR to the 5' RACE reads. The sample has about 340,000 distinct CDR3 sequences, roughly 4% seen once. The material was PBMCs, obtained 5 days after the yellow fever booster vaccination. The receptors shown here come from a man between 18 and 35 years old who received the YFV17D yellow fever vaccine.

This chain connects TRBV6-2 or TRBV6-3 to TRBJ2-5; D uncertain. V shed 0 bases and J shed 5 bases, with 13 bases lying between them. CDR1 MNHEY and CDR2 SVGEGT come from the germline V gene. The CDR3 runs to 15 residues. CDR3 residues: CASSYSILNRETQYF. Here the CDR3 DNA reads TGTGCCAGCAGTTACTCTATACTGAATAGGGAGACCCAGTACTTC.

The genes are TRBV15 and TRBJ2-7; 7 bases align to TRBD2. The germline V gene encodes CDR1 LNHNV and CDR2 YYDKDF (reference sequence). CDR3 length: 14 amino acids. Germline trimming cut 5 bases from V and 0 bases from J; bases unmatched to any gene: 4. CDR3 coding DNA: TGTGCCACCAGCCTGGGGGGGGACTCCTACGAGCAGTACTTC. It translates to CATSLGGDSYEQYF.

The rearrangement links TRBV20-1 to TRBJ1-5; no definite D call. The V and J ends lost 4 bases and 4 bases respectively, with 11 bases between them. The CDR3 covers 13 residues. Germline-derived CDR1 and CDR2 are DFQATT and SNEGSKA (reference sequence). The CDR3 sequence is CSANRGNNQPQHF. As DNA, the CDR3 is TGCAGTGCTAATCGGGGAAATAATCAGCCCCAGCATTTT.

J is TRBJ2-3 and V is TRBV5-1; D gene unclear. Germline CDR1 and CDR2: SGHRS and YFSETQ. The CDR3 sequence is 15 residues long. Trimming shortened V by 1 base and J by 1 base, and 10 bases separated the two germline ends. The CDR3: CASSLLGSRTDTQYF. The CDR3 DNA follows: TGCGCCAGCAGCTTGTTGGGTTCGCGCACAGATACGCAGTATTTT.

This clonotype has only one observation. CDR3 protein: CASSPGRGGPGNEQFF. The CDR3 nucleotides read TGTGCCAGCAGCCCCGGGCGGGGGGGCCCTGGGAATGAGCAGTTCTTC. The V and J genes are TRBV7-3 and TRBJ2-1; TRBD2 aligns across 9 bases. The CDR3 spans 16 residues. CDR1 is SGHTA and CDR2 is FQGTGA in the germline V gene. The trim removed 5 bases at V and 7 bases at J, leaving 12 bases unmatched.

This clonotype was counted many times. The chain uses TRBV28 and TRBJ2-5, with D possibly TRBD2 on 5 matching bases. The CDR3 is 12 amino acids. The V and J ends lost 5 bases and 10 bases respectively, with 14 bases between them. Germline lookup yields CDR1 MDHEN and CDR2 SYDVKM. The CDR3 nucleotides read TGTGCCAGCAGTCCGAGCGGACCACACCAGTACTTC. Protein product: CASSPSGPHQYF. Looking up the rest from reference TRBV28 and TRBJ2-5 gives the full variable domain: DVKVTQSSRYLVKRTGEKVFLECVQDMDHENMFWYRQDPGLGLRLIYFSYDVKMKEKGDIPEGYSVSREKKERFSLILESASTNQTSMYLCASSPSGPHQYFGPGTRLLVL.

The V gene is TRBV5-1, the J gene TRBJ2-5; possibly TRBD2 for D (6 bases). This CDR3 spans 14 amino acids. The V and J ends lost 0 bases and 5 bases respectively, with 11 bases between them. CDR1 SGHRS and CDR2 YFSETQ come from the germline V gene. As DNA, the CDR3 is TGCGCCAGCAGCTTGGAGCTGGGGAGGGAGACCCAGTACTTC. The encoded protein is CASSLELGRETQYF.

This chain uses TRBV24-1 with TRBJ2-5; D unresolved. The CDR3 runs 13 residues. Trimming took 5 bases from V and 0 from J, leaving 6 bases between them. Germline V gives CDR1 KGHDR, CDR2 SFDVKD. The chain's CDR3 is CATSGPYQETQYF. Written as DNA, the CDR3 is TGTGCCACCAGTGGACCGTACCAAGAGACCCAGTACTTC.